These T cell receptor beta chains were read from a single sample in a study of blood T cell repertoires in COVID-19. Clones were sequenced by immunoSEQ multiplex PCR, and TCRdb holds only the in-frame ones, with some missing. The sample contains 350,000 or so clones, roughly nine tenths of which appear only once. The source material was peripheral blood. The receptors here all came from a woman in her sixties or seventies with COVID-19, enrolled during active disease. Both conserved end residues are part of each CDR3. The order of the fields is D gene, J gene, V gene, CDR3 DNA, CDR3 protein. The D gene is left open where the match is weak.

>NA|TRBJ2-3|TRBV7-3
TGTGCCAGCAGCCAGGGACTTCCAGATACGCAGTATTTT
CASSQGLPDTQYF
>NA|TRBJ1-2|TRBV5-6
TGTGCCAGCAGCTCACAGGGAGCCCATGGCTACACCTTC
CASSSQGAHGYTF
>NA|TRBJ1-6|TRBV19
TGTGCCACCCGCCGGAAGGACAGAGGGAATAATTCACCCCTCCACTTT
CATRRKDRGNNSPLHF
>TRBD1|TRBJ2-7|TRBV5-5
TGTGCCAGCAGCTTGGAAGGGGGCCTCTACGAGCAGTACTTC
CASSLEGGLYEQYF
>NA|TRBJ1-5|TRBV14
TGTGCCAGCAGCTCCCTCCGGGCCGGCGGAGGGCCACAGCCCCAGCATTTT
CASSSLRAGGGPQPQHF
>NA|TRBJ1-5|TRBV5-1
TGCGCCAGCAGCCCGGGACAAAATAGCAATCAGCCCCAGCATTTT
CASSPGQNSNQPQHF
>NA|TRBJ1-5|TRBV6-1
TGTGCCAGCAGTGAGGCGGACAGAGTAGAACATTTT
CASSEADRVEHF
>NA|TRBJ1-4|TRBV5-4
TGTGCCAGCAGCCTAGGAGGGGAAAAACTGTTTTTT
CASSLGGEKLFF
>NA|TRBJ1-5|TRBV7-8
TGTGCCACCCAGGCTTTGCATGGCAATCAGCCCCAGCATTTT
CATQALHGNQPQHF
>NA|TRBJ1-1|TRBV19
TGTGCTGTCAAATCCCGGGGTATGAACACTGAAGCTTTCTTT
CAVKSRGMNTEAFF
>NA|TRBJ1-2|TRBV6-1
TGTGCCAGCAGTGACGCCGCTGCAGGGGATTATGGCTACACCTTC
CASSDAAAGDYGYTF
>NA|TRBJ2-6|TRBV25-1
TGTGCCAGCAGTGAATCGCCAGGTGCATCCTCTGGGGCCAACGTCCTGACTTTC
CASSESPGASSGANVLTF
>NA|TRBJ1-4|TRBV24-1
TGTGCCACCAGTGATTCCGATTGGACCGAGGGGGAGCTCGAAAAACTGTTTTTT
CATSDSDWTEGELEKLFF
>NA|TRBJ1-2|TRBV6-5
TGTGCCAGCAGTAGACAGCCCGGAGATGGCTACACCTTC
CASSRQPGDGYTF
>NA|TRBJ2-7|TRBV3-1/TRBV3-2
TGTGCCAGCAGCCTTTTAGGCGGAGAGCAGTACTTC
CASSLLGGEQYF
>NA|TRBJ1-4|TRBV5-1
TGCGCCAGCAGGGGCGAAGGGGTTTTGGCTAATGAAAAACTGTTTTTT
CASRGEGVLANEKLFF
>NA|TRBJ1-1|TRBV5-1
TGCGCCAGCAGCTTACTTGCGGGAAACACTGAAGCTTTCTTT
CASSLLAGNTEAFF